This TCR beta chain was recovered during a study of cytomegalovirus exposure and HLA in healthy donors (dated by TCRdb to 2017 to 2019). Broadly, across the study: According to a later analysis, the approximately 120 validation repertoires were produced on the same platform as the roughly 720 repertoires of the first cohort. Besides the first cohort of some 670 subjects, a separate validation cohort made up of 120 or so different subjects was used. The study was designed to test whether signatures of past pathogen exposure could be identified by cataloging public T cell receptors. The study combined high-throughput TCR immunosequencing, statistical association of individual TCRs with disease status, and machine learning to predict cytomegalovirus infection status. The research as a whole found: The classifier was reported to diagnose cytomegalovirus status with high specificity and sensitivity in both the original cohort and the validation cohort. In a later analysis, TCRs clustered in the first cohort were found to also tend to co-occur in the roughly 110 validation repertoires, with about 93% of cluster scores above 0. The validation cohort had no HLA typing available for a later analysis, so co-occurrence within that cohort was assessed over all 120 or so repertoires. Across donors, most TCR sequences were observed very rarely, whereas some public TCRs were present in many individuals. A few of the identified cytomegalovirus-associated TCR beta chains were confirmed in vitro to be specific for cytomegalovirus antigens. The study listed 164 TCR beta chains as associated with cytomegalovirus. According to the authors, the approach could potentially be generalized to other disease states and immunological phenotypes.

The donors were included in the validation cohort of 120 subjects, a group kept apart from the roughly 670-subject first cohort. Libraries were built with the immunoSEQ multiplex PCR assay. On the study's bioinformatics: To diagnose cytomegalovirus status from the catalog of TCR beta chain sequences, a statistical classification framework was built. What TCRdb holds here is the immuneACCESS table cut down to in-frame rearrangements. Part of the clones is not present; checked against another copy, under half of the missing clones reflect an unresolved V gene, and the others are unexplained. D and trimming were read from the DNA, whereas the V and J calls and clone size are those reported in that table. The sample records 150,000 to 200,000 clones, around 90% of which are singletons. 3% of the sample goes to the ten largest clones. Based on the germline V gene, the CDR1 and CDR2 sequences are ENHRY and SYGVKD. The CDR3 covers 14 residues, taking in both the cysteine and the phenylalanine. The entry retains the CDR3 DNA only, 42 bases that are in frame from base 1. Trimming removed 0 bases from V and 2 bases from J, leaving 7 bases between the germline ends.

On this clone itself: The clone's antigen remains unknown. Within one base of it there is no much larger clone, and no base qualities were kept.

Here the chain combines TRBV10-3 and TRBJ1-1, with a weak D call of TRBD1 (5 bases match). The receptor's source is a woman aged 18-30 years in good health and CMV-seropositive. The source material was PBMCs. CDR3 protein: CAISESDSNTEAFF. In nucleotide form, the sequence is TGTGCCATCAGTGAGTCAGACAGCAACACTGAAGCTTTCTTT.